The source of this TCR beta chain is a study of cytomegalovirus exposure and HLA in healthy donors (dated by TCRdb to the late 2010s). A note on the overall study: In an earlier analysis of some 610 of the donors, around 300 Gb of sequence data and 117 million unique TCR beta sequences from about 179 million T cells were reported. An early release that covered roughly 600 HLA-typed donors contained approximately 300 gigabases of sequencing data and tens of millions of unique TCR sequences. Of the 300 to 500 genotyped donors, 75% to 85% were placed in the genetic ancestry cluster associated with self-reported Caucasian donors. The study was designed to test whether signatures of past pathogen exposure could be identified by cataloging public T cell receptors. The study used immunosequencing to profile the T cell repertoires of approximately 630 subjects and linked those repertoires to cytomegalovirus serostatus. A separate validation cohort of about 110 different subjects was used in addition to the approximately 640-subject first cohort. High-throughput TCR immunosequencing, statistical association of individual TCRs with disease status, and machine learning were combined to predict cytomegalovirus infection status. A later analysis re-examined previously published TCR beta repertoires from about 700 donors and added high-resolution HLA genotyping to investigate patterns of TCR occurrence. Rather than using new phenotypic data, the later analysis identified candidate immune exposures from TCR beta sequences and from how often those sequences occurred across donors. An earlier analysis of more than 450 of the donors used high-throughput TCR beta sequencing to judge whether each TCR beta V gene segment behaved as functional or pseudogenic. Alongside the repertoire data, information on donor age, sex, ethnicity and CMV serostatus was compiled. A later genetic analysis took genome-wide SNP genotypes for about 60% of the roughly 670 donors and used that subset as a discovery cohort. All discovery cohort repertoires had been generated on a single sequencing platform. Both class I and class II loci were covered by HLA typing, at four-digit resolution. The number of typed donors differed by locus: about 629-630 for A, B, C, DRB1 and DQB1; 500 to 550 for DQA1; around 580 for DPA1; and 400 to 480 for DPB1. Several DR-DQ haplotypes were treated as single units for association and clustering because of strong linkage in the cohort. On average, roughly 200,000 unique TCR beta nucleotide sequences were sequenced per donor among 398 genotyped donors of the cohort, with 15% to 20% of those sequences being non-productive. General conclusions and limits of the study: In a later analysis, the rate of TCR association differed among HLA loci, with DRB1 alleles having the most associated TCRs and HLA-C alleles having the fewest. A cluster of highly shared sequence variants was judged likely to represent a technical artifact of the sequencing pipeline. Some 16 rarely observed V segments, including chromosome 9 orphons, were excluded from the earlier analysis of 550 to 700 of the donors because counts were too low. Sequencing depth was assumed to be roughly uniform across donors in the presence/absence analyses, though that assumption may not hold. Most TCR sequences were observed very rarely across donors, whereas some public TCRs were present in many individuals. The authors suggested that the approach could potentially be extended to other disease states and immunological phenotypes. In both the original and validation cohorts, the classifier was reported to diagnose cytomegalovirus status with high specificity and sensitivity. In an earlier analysis of fewer than 750 of the donors, most TCR beta V segments were observed in productive rearrangements about 87% or about 30% of the time, broadly matching IMGT annotations. Most CMV-associated TCR beta chains appeared to be HLA-restricted in a later analysis, and the HLA associations seemed to be driven largely by CMV exposure. Three of the identified cytomegalovirus-associated TCR beta chains were confirmed in vitro to be specific for cytomegalovirus antigens. A later genetic analysis associated a missense DCLRE1C variant with V-gene and J-gene trimming of TCR beta chains, and an independent cohort replicated the association. A later analysis found that HLA-associated TCR beta chains were more clonally expanded and had lower generation probabilities than equally common non-associated chains. Assigning TCR associations to individual alleles was difficult when HLA alleles, especially DR and DQ, strongly co-occurred. Immune exposure information for the cohort was limited to CMV serostatus. The study gave a list of about 150 TCR beta chains associated with cytomegalovirus. Because HLA typing was missing for some donors at each locus, association tests included only the typed subset. A later genetic analysis reported fewer N-insertions in productive TCRs among donors in an Asian-associated ancestry cluster than the roughly 700-donor mean. Some IMGT-functional V segments, including TRBV6-2 and TRBV6-3, could not be distinguished by the 87-base-pair reads and were therefore excluded. This cohort had only TCR beta chains sequenced, and the lack of alpha or paired-chain data limited which features could be detected. According to a later analysis, parvovirus B19, influenza, CMV and Epstein-Barr virus appeared linked to several top co-occurrence clusters. Correlated functional status among segregating V segments might be attributable to linkage disequilibrium, but an unknown experimental factor could not be ruled out. A further reported finding was that TCR beta sequences accurately predicted the HLA-A and HLA-B alleles for most subjects in the first cohort. A later analysis associated 16,951 TCR beta sequences with specific HLA alleles at a false discovery rate of 0.05.

V gives up 0 bases and J gives up 6 bases, and the segment between their germline ends measures 12 bases. The germline V gene (reference sequence) gives CDR1 as LNHNV and CDR2 as YYDKDF. The CDR3 covers 15 residues, taking in both the cysteine and the phenylalanine. Just the 45-base CDR3 DNA is kept, in frame starting at base 1. Receptor amplification or capture employed the immunoSEQ multiplex PCR assay. For the multiplex PCR, a mixture combining 60 forward primers for TCR Vbeta segments and 13 reverse primers for TCR Jbeta segments was used. A multiplex PCR assay on genomic DNA amplified the CDR3 region of rearranged TCR beta genes. The amplified TCR beta libraries were sequenced on the Illumina HiSeq System as 87-base-pair reads. In the source study's methods: A later analysis tallied roughly 80 million unique TCR beta chains across the 666 repertoires, and some 10 million of those chains were shared by two or more donors. Raw reads were error-corrected and collapsed into unique sequences by a nearest-neighbor algorithm in which closely related sequences were merged to remove PCR and sequencing errors. CDR3 sequences were aligned to IMGT reference sequences to assign V, D and J gene segments. Each retained sequence needed at least a six-nucleotide match to both a V gene segment and a J gene segment. Rearrangements were classified as productive when the CDR3 lacked stop codons and remained in frame with V and J, and all other rearrangements were classified as non-productive. Following IMGT convention, CDR3 was defined as the stretch from the second conserved V-encoded cysteine to the conserved J-encoded phenylalanine. The earlier analysis of about 590 of the donors excluded sequences that lacked an unambiguous match to a single V gene segment. An earlier analysis of approximately 590 of the donors classified V segments as functional when productive rearrangements were above 56.7% and as segregating when the standard deviation between donors was above 5%. A statistical classification framework was developed to diagnose cytomegalovirus status using the catalog of TCR beta chain sequences. V and J gene assignment, in a later analysis, came from comparing TCR nucleotide sequences with IMGT/GENE-DB human TR gene sequences. The TCRdist pipeline was used in a later analysis to assign CDR3 sequences and most-parsimonious VDJ recombination scenarios. In a later analysis, each TCR beta chain was defined by its CDR3 amino acid sequence together with its V-gene family, and reads without a unique V-gene family were excluded. In a later analysis, fewer than 650 highly shared, low-generation-probability nucleotide sequences were removed to address suspected cross-contamination and a sequencing artifact. In a later analysis, a clonal expansion index for each public chain was calculated from normalized within-repertoire ranks of inferred template counts. A later analysis computed generation probabilities with a VDJ recombination model fitted to out-of-frame rearrangements, and checked the results against IGoR. In a later analysis, TCR-TCR, TCR-HLA and TCR-CMV co-occurrence was scored with hypergeometric tests, and a repertoire-size bias correction was applied to TCR pairs. False discovery rates were estimated in a later analysis by permuting HLA or CMV assignments 20 times. A later analysis grouped co-occurring TCRs with DBSCAN, adding TCRdist sequence similarity when clustering within HLA-allele-positive subsets. Co-occurrence clustering excluded repertoires with fewer than 30,000 or more than 120,000 public chains, plus five with anomalous nucleotide sharing. TCRdb took this table from immuneACCESS and kept in-frame rearrangements with V and J called. Such tables lack part of the clones; where checked against another copy, unresolved V genes explain under half of the gap, and the rest is unexplained. The V and J calls and clone size were taken over from that table, and D and trimming were inferred from the DNA. The table for this sample lists about 120,000 clones; 77% of them were counted only once. The top ten clonotypes cover roughly 9.7% of the sample.

A word on this clone: Its antigen is not yet known. Per-base quality was not reported, and no clone a single base away is much larger than it.

The cohort consisted of hundreds of healthy bone marrow donors. Cohort members were all nominally healthy when sampled, although unrecorded immune exposures were likely present. The donor tested CMV seropositive, placing the donor among the 250 to 350 seropositive members of the cohort. Each donor provided a peripheral blood sample, and peripheral blood mononuclear cells were used for TCR beta sequencing. The Qiagen DNeasy Blood Extraction Kit was used to extract genomic DNA from the blood cell samples. This sequence uses TRBV15 and TRBJ2-1, with an unclear D gene assignment. This receptor was obtained from a man aged 35 to 55 in good health and CMV-seropositive. The sequenced sample was PBMCs. The nucleotide sequence reads as follows: TGTGCCACCAGCAGAGAAACGAGGCCATTCAATGAGCAGTTCTTC. This yields the protein CATSRETRPFNEQFF.